This record looks at one TCR beta chain sequence and its context. This clone's antigen is unknown. No base qualities exist here, and no much larger clone lies one base off it. This same CDR3 is encoded by further DNA sequences in the sample. TCRbeta CDR3 regions were amplified from genomic DNA by means of the immunoSEQ Assay, a bias-controlled multiplex PCR. The authors' pipeline ran thus. Nucleated cell counts per sample were estimated from amplification of reference gene primers within the assay. Sequence reads were collapsed and filtered to measure the absolute abundance of every unique TCRbeta CDR3 rearrangement. For each sample, productive Simpson clonality was calculated as the square root of Simpson's diversity index across productive rearrangements. What TCRdb holds here is the immuneACCESS table cut down to in-frame rearrangements. Part of the clones is not present; checked against another copy, under half of the missing clones reflect an unresolved V gene, and the others are unexplained. From that table come the V and J calls and clone size; the DNA was used to work out D and trimming. For this sample there are about 410,000 clones; roughly 89% appear just once. The biggest ten clones account for more than 1.4% of the sample.

The sample belongs to a study of blood T cell repertoires in COVID-19 (TCRdb year 2020). Regarding the complete study: Samples covering the acute and convalescent phases of COVID-19 were provided by collaborators in the United States, Italy and Spain. The material from the prospective study consisted of cDNA or gDNA derived from T cells, B-cell-depleted T cells, or PBMCs. The dataset comprised deeply sampled blood TCRbeta repertoires from subjects exposed to, actively infected with, or recovered from COVID-19. The repertoires were released in a freely available public database intended as a resource for research on the immune response to SARS-CoV-2. The samples were drawn from two sources: the first 160 participants of the ongoing ImmuneRACE study, and 1,254 subjects contributed by 6 global collaborators. The sample metadata nearly always contained a de-identified subject ID, COVID-19 status, age in years and sex. HLA class I and class II types, where available, came from metadata supplied by the sample provider rather than from assay-based typing. The paper's findings and limits, for the study overall: How much clinical and demographic metadata was included differed by source and by participant, and the metadata was provided uncurated.

Collaborating institutions collected whole blood in K2EDTA tubes following their own protocols. For TCRbeta analysis, collaborator samples were shipped as frozen whole blood, as isolated PBMCs, or as DNA extracted from either sample type. The germline V gene provides CDR1 SGHRS and CDR2 YFSETQ. From its cysteine to its phenylalanine, the CDR3 spans 11 amino acids. Just CDR3 DNA is preserved here, 33 bases in frame from base 1. V is pared back by 3 bases and J by 3 bases, with 4 bases lying between the germline termini. This receptor was identified in a woman between 25 and 40 years old with active or convalescent COVID-19. The specimen sequenced was peripheral blood. The sequence links TRBV5-1 to TRBJ2-7, with the D segment identity uncertain. The CDR3 has the sequence CASSSSYEQYF. In nucleotide form, the sequence is TGCGCCAGCAGCTCCAGCTACGAGCAGTACTTC. Here the CDR3 is joined to the reference TRBV5-1 and TRBJ2-7 genes, and the full variable domain is: KAGVTQTPRYLIKTRGQQVTLSCSPISGHRSVSWYQQTPGQGLQFLFEYFSETQRNKGNFPGRFSGRQFSNSRSEMNVSTLELGDSALYLCASSSSYEQYFGPGTRLTVT.